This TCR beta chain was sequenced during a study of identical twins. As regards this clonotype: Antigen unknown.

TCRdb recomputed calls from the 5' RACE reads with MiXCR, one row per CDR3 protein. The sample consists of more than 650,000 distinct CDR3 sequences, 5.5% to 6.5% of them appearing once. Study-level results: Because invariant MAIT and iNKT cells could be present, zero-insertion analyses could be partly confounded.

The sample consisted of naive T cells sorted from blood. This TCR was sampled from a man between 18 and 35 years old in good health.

In DNA form, the CDR3 reads TGTGCCAGCAGCGTAGCGTCCGGGGCCAACGTCCTGACTTTC. Residues: CASSVASGANVLTF. This chain joins TRBV9 and TRBJ2-6; no definite D call. Germline V gives CDR1 SGDLS, CDR2 YYNGEE. The length of the CDR3 is 14 residues. Trimming took off 0 bases at V and 4 bases at J, with 5 bases between the two ends.